Shown below are 20 T cell receptor beta chains from a single sample sequenced in a study of regulatory T cells in long-lasting Graves disease. Libraries of TCR beta came from iRepertoire HTBI primers plus Arm-PCR of CDR3 regions. MiXCR, applied by TCRdb to the multiplex PCR reads, yields one record per CDR3 protein. This table holds about 310,000 distinct CDR3 sequences, roughly a fifth found once. Regarding time point: persistent/refractory GD, antithyroid drugs over 5 years with positive TRAb. With RNA extracted from PBMCs as input, the TCR library was made. The sample in question was peripheral blood mononuclear cells (PBMCs), obtained when the disease was refractory, from a patient treated with antithyroid drugs. The receptors originated from a female donor with Graves disease.

This clonotype turned up a few times. The V call is TRBV19, the J call TRBJ2-2; 10 positions match TRBD2. This CDR3 comprises 16 residues. V lost 5 bases and J lost 4; bases outside the gene matches: 7. CDR1 LNHDA and CDR2 SQIVND come from the germline V gene (reference sequence). The CDR3 DNA follows: TGTGCCAGTAGTCTTAGCGGGAGGAACCCCACCGGGGAGCTGTTTTTT. Protein sequence: CASSLSGRNPTGELFF.

The chain recombines TRBV20-1 with TRBJ2-7; 10 bases map to TRBD1. Germline V gives CDR1 DFQATT, CDR2 SNEGSKA (reference sequence). The CDR3 is 14 residues long. V lost 4 bases, J lost 5 bases, and 8 bases stayed unmatched. CDR3 residues: CSAISDRGRDEQYF. For the CDR3, the DNA is TGCAGTGCTATAAGTGACAGGGGGCGCGACGAGCAGTACTTC.

CDR3: CASSPSSQGQLSYEQYF. In nucleotides, the CDR3 is TGTGCCAGCTCACCATCGAGCCAGGGACAGCTCTCCTACGAGCAGTACTTC. The V gene is TRBV18, the J gene TRBJ2-7, with 7 bases matching TRBD1. The CDR3 spans 17 residues. Trimming at V came to 2 bases and at J to 0 bases, leaving 10 bases not matched to a gene. The germline gives CDR1 KGHSH, CDR2 LQKENI.

This clonotype has just a few counts. It may be a read error: a sequence one base away is much more abundant. This chain uses TRBV15 with TRBJ2-5; TRBD2 matches 11 bases. Germline loops: CDR1 LNHNV, CDR2 YYDKDF (reference sequence). The CDR3 runs to 17 residues. The chain's CDR3 is CATSRLPGLADQGTQYF. The CDR3 DNA sequence: TGTGCCACCAGCAGACTACCGGGACTAGCGGATCAAGGGACCCAGTACTTC. The whole variable domain, remainder taken from reference TRBV15 and TRBJ2-5, is DAMVIQNPRYQVTQFGKPVTLSCSQTLNHNVMYWYQQKSSQAPKLLFHYYDKDFNNEADTPDNFQSRRPNTSFCFLDIRSPGLGDTAMYLCATSRLPGLADQGTQYFGPGTRLLVL.

The chain is built from TRBV4-1 and TRBJ2-7; maybe TRBD2 (6 bases). V was trimmed by 3 bases and J by 2 bases, leaving 14 bases between them. Germline lookup yields CDR1 MGHRA and CDR2 YSYEKL. This CDR3 is built from 15 residues. CDR3 loop: CASSHDGTGPYEQYF. The CDR3 nucleotides read TGCGCCAGCAGCCACGATGGGACTGGCCCCTACGAGCAGTACTTC.

The DNA for the CDR3 is TGCGCCAGCAGCCAAGCGGCTGGGGAGACCGGGGAGCTGTTTTTT. Protein sequence: CASSQAAGETGELFF. The chain employs TRBV4-1 and TRBJ2-2, with D tentatively TRBD2 (5 bases). Trimming stripped 1 base from V and 5 bases from J, with 11 bases between. The length of the CDR3 is 15 residues. Germline V gives CDR1 MGHRA, CDR2 YSYEKL.

This clonotype was seen repeatedly, ten times or more. The chain employs TRBV7-9 and TRBJ2-7; D is perhaps TRBD2 (5 bases). In germline, CDR1 is SEHNR, CDR2 FQNEAQ (reference sequence). CDR3 length: 13 amino acids. The germline V and J ends were trimmed by 9 bases and 1 base, with 13 bases remaining between them. The CDR3 sequence: CASQEGSSYEQYF. As DNA, the CDR3 is TGTGCCAGTCAAGAGGGATCGTCCTACGAGCAGTACTTC.

As for this clonotype: A much larger clone lies a single base off, so this may be a read error. The conserved final phenylalanine or tryptophan is absent from the CDR3, which likely points to a read error. The chain uses TRBV5-5 and TRBJ1-2, with a tentative D call TRBD1 (5 bases). CDR3 length: 13 amino acids. Germline V gene data show CDR1 as SGHKS and CDR2 as YYEKEE (reference sequence). Between the trimmed V and J ends, which lost 6 bases and 4 bases, there was a span of 13 bases. DNA for the CDR3: TGTGCCAGCAACCGTCGGGGCGTCTATGGCTACACCCTC. This encodes CASNRRGVYGYTL.

This clonotype was seen only a few times. The gene calls are TRBV15 and TRBJ1-4; no clear D gene. The germline CDR1 and CDR2 sequences are LNHNV and YYDKDF (reference sequence). The CDR3 covers 13 residues. The V end lost 0 bases, the J end lost 5 bases, and 4 bases lay between the germline ends. CDR3 DNA sequence: TGTGCCACCAGCAGAGATCCGAATGAAAAACTGTTTTTT. This gives the protein CATSRDPNEKLFF.

This clonotype has just a few counts. The genes are TRBV27 and TRBJ2-7, with 11 positions matching TRBD1. There are 13 residues in the CDR3. With 10 bases clipped from V and 4 bases from J, the junction kept 6 bases outside the gene matches. Germline CDR1 and CDR2: MNHEY and SMNVEV (reference sequence). The CDR3 protein is CATSDRGLYEQYF. The CDR3 nucleotides read TGTGCCACCTCGGACAGGGGGCTGTACGAGCAGTACTTC.

V usage is TRBV30 and J usage is TRBJ2-7; D possibly corresponds to TRBD1 (6 bases). Germline lookup yields CDR1 GTSNPN and CDR2 SVGIG (reference sequence). The CDR3 has 11 amino acids. The germline V and J ends were trimmed by 1 base and 6 bases, with 7 bases remaining between them. The CDR3 DNA sequence: TGTGCCTGGAGTGGAGGGGGCGAGCAGTACTTC. This translates into CAWSGGGEQYF.

V is TRBV13 and J is TRBJ2-7, with D perhaps matching TRBD2 (7 bases). The CDR3 totals 16 residues. Trimming left V 5 bases short and J 0 bases short, with 17 bases between. CDR1 and CDR2 from the germline V gene are PRHDT and FYEKMQ (reference sequence). CDR3 residues: CASSLRGGGSSYEQYF. CDR3 DNA: TGTGCCAGCAGCCTTCGTGGGGGCGGGAGCTCCTACGAGCAGTACTTC.

The chain couples TRBV28 to TRBJ2-3; no clear D. The CDR3 sequence is 14 residues long. V was pared by 5 bases and J by 1 base, with 10 bases between. Germline lookup yields CDR1 MDHEN and CDR2 SYDVKM. CDR3 loop: CASSPLHRTDTQYF. The CDR3 bases are TGTGCCAGCAGTCCCCTGCATCGCACAGATACGCAGTATTTT.

This clonotype was picked up many times. The gene calls are TRBV28 and TRBJ2-7; D possibly matches TRBD1 or TRBD2 (5 bases each). From germline, CDR1 is MDHEN and CDR2 SYDVKM. V was cut by 6 bases and J by 3 bases, with 21 bases left in between. The CDR3 has 16 amino acids. The DNA for the CDR3 is TGTGCCAGCAGGATAAACACAGGAGGAATACTCTACGAGCAGTACTTC. It encodes CASRINTGGILYEQYF.

This chain uses TRBV7-9 with TRBJ2-2; tentatively, D is TRBD2 (6 bases). The V end lost 5 bases, the J end lost 2 bases, and 15 bases lay between the germline ends. CDR1 is SEHNR, CDR2 FQNEAQ, per germline (reference sequence). CDR3 length: 16 amino acids. CDR3 loop: CASSPGLSTNTGELFF. DNA for the CDR3: TGTGCCAGCAGCCCGGGACTGAGTACTAACACCGGGGAGCTGTTTTTT.

Only a few counts were recorded for this clonotype. CDR3 protein: CASSSGTNYGYTF. The CDR3 DNA is TGTGCCAGCAGTTCCGGGACTAACTATGGCTACACCTTC. This chain uses TRBV6-5 with TRBJ1-2, with D unresolved. The CDR3 is 13 residues long. The V end was cut by 4 bases, the J end by 0 bases, with 6 bases between. Looked up from germline, CDR1 is MNHEY and CDR2 is SVGAGI.

In this sample, this clonotype turned up a few times. The V call is TRBV6-2 or TRBV6-3, the J call TRBJ2-7; D is unclear. The CDR3 has 14 residues. Germline V CDR1 and CDR2: MNHEY, SVGEGT. Trimming removed 0 bases from V and 2 bases from J, with 8 bases in between. CDR3 in amino acids: CASSYSSSPYEQYF. The CDR3 nucleotides read TGTGCCAGCAGTTACTCGAGTTCACCCTACGAGCAGTACTTC.

This clonotype was recorded many times. The chain joins TRBV3-1 to TRBJ1-5; 7 nucleotides align to TRBD1. The CDR3 spans 15 residues. The V gene's germline CDR1 is LGHDT and CDR2 YNNKEL (reference sequence). The V segment lost 5 bases and the J segment 4 bases; nucleotides outside the gene matches: 8. The CDR3 region has the DNA TGTGCCAGCAGCTCCCGGGACAGTATAAATCAGCCCCAGCATTTT. Translated: CASSSRDSINQPQHF.

The table lists this clonotype with many counts. CDR3 in amino acids: CSARPPTSVTYEQYF. Written as DNA, the CDR3 is TGCAGTGCTAGACCTCCAACTAGCGTCACCTACGAGCAGTACTTC. The rearrangement uses TRBV20-1 and TRBJ2-7; 7 bases line up with TRBD2. The CDR3 totals 15 residues. Germline assignment: CDR1 DFQATT and CDR2 SNEGSKA (reference sequence). J gave up 2 bases and V 2 bases, and 9 bases lay outside the gene matches.

This chain uses TRBV4-3 with TRBJ1-2; D is uncertain. The V gene's germline CDR1 is LGHNA and CDR2 YSLEER. This CDR3 region has 13 residues. Trimming took 0 bases from V and 4 from J, leaving 6 bases between them. CDR3 DNA: TGCGCCAGCAGCCAAGATTGGCGCTATGGCTACACCTTC. It translates to CASSQDWRYGYTF.